This T cell receptor beta chain was identified in a study of T cell changes during pregnancy in multiple sclerosis. Libraries were prepared by immunoSEQ multiplex PCR; TCRdb keeps only in-frame clonotypes and omits some of them. The table records roughly 72,000 clones, over 85% of them present only once. The sample was CD4+ T cells from peripheral blood mononuclear cells, taken after pregnancy. The clonotype originates from a female donor with multiple sclerosis, enrolled in a pregnancy study.

The CDR3, as DNA: TGTGCCAGCAGTTACGGTCAGGGGGAGAGAAGGGAGACCCAGTACTTC. Protein: CASSYGQGERRETQYF. The chain links TRBV6-5 to TRBJ2-5; 7 nucleotides match TRBD1. The germline CDR1 and CDR2 sequences are MNHEY and SVGAGI. Trimming cost V 2 bases and J 5 bases; bases outside gene matches: 11. The CDR3 contains 16 residues.